The rows below give T cell receptor beta chains drawn from one sample of a study of blood T cell repertoires in COVID-19. Here immunoSEQ multiplex PCR was the method, and the copy in TCRdb shows in-frame clones only, minus some. The sample has around 300,000 clones, approximately 90% seen once. The sequenced sample was peripheral blood. The receptors were gathered from a woman aged 45-60 years with COVID-19, enrolled during active disease. The CDR3 runs from the conserved cysteine through the conserved F or W. Some rows have no size entry. The others give once, few or many, or a class for an expanded clone.

-	TRBJ1-1	TRBV12-5	CASGSDRGMNTEAFF
-	TRBJ2-5	TRBV29-1	CSAGTGQTTQYF
-	TRBJ2-5	TRBV25-1	CASKNRGLETQYF
-	TRBJ2-7	TRBV3-1/TRBV3-2	CASSPHYEQYF
-	TRBJ2-2	TRBV2	CASSDPRLGDLAGELFF
-	TRBJ2-1	TRBV28	CASSYPGLNSNEQFF
-	TRBJ2-7	TRBV6-5	CASRMQGHEQYF
-	TRBJ1-5	TRBV10-3	CAISDPRLSNQPQHF
-	TRBJ2-6	TRBV7-9	CASSLATGDSSGANVLTF
-	TRBJ2-3	TRBV4-1	CASSQGGAGGGTDTQYF
once	TRBJ2-1	TRBV10-3	CAISEFPGLAGGQNEQFF
-	TRBJ2-5	TRBV18	CASSPSGAGEETQYF
-	TRBJ1-1	TRBV30	CAWSSQGGLGAFF
-	TRBJ2-1	TRBV5-1	CASSLTGNDYNEQFF
few	TRBJ2-1	TRBV15	CATSRRGMSGRAYNEQFF
-	TRBJ1-2	TRBV19	CASSIDPRGYTF
-	TRBJ2-7	TRBV7-9	CASTPGDSGAYEQYF
once	TRBJ2-6	TRBV5-1	CASSLGHLSGANVLTF
few	TRBJ1-1	TRBV5-8	CASSSQQRNTEAFF
-	TRBJ2-7	TRBV6-1	CASSEVAGIHF
-	TRBJ2-7	TRBV7-7	CASSLGGNSYEQYF
-	TRBJ2-1	TRBV9	CASSVSGGGDNEQFF
-	TRBJ1-5	TRBV18	CASSPQGQRNQPQHF
once	TRBJ1-2	TRBV19	CASSRGHRQSYGYTF
-	TRBJ1-5	TRBV2	CASSGSQGAVQPQHF
once	TRBJ2-5	TRBV5-1	CASSFGSEETQYF
-	TRBJ2-7	TRBV29-1	CSVVGLAESYEQYF
once	TRBJ1-1	TRBV28	CASSDMNTEAFF
once	TRBJ1-4	TRBV25-1	CASSDLRGGSFNEKLFF
-	TRBJ2-1	TRBV7-2	CASSFVGRAPEQFF
-	TRBJ2-2	TRBV5-1	CASRGQGRGLATNTGELFF
-	TRBJ2-1	TRBV19	CASSYGTGGEGSYNEQFF
-	TRBJ1-3	TRBV7-8	CASSQGGGFIYF
-	TRBJ1-2	TRBV27	CASSSSDRDGYTF
-	TRBJ1-2	TRBV10-3	CAISEQGYQYGYTF
-	TRBJ2-7	TRBV19	CASTAGASYEQYF
-	TRBJ2-1	TRBV6-5	CASVLAGASEQFF
-	TRBJ1-1	TRBV9	CASSVEGWTASNTEAFF
-	TRBJ2-1	TRBV4-1	CASSQTREEQFF
-	TRBJ2-7	TRBV6-1	CASSETQALLYEQYF
few	TRBJ1-5	TRBV4-3	CASSQDLFGGQPQHF
-	TRBJ2-7	TRBV30	CAWRTSGSYEQYF
-	TRBJ2-7	TRBV10-3	CAISVTLAGTSGYEQYF
once	TRBJ2-2	TRBV7-2	CASFDRGNTGELFF
-	TRBJ2-7	TRBV19	CASNPGTGSYEQYF
-	TRBJ1-2	TRBV6-4	CASSEVGGNYGYTF
-	TRBJ2-1	TRBV30	CAGRRTGLGEQFF
-	TRBJ1-6	TRBV6-6	CASSYGAWDSPLHF
-	TRBJ2-1	TRBV7-3	CASSPGGGRYNEQFF
-	TRBJ2-2	TRBV5-6	CASGLRGMNTGELFF
-	TRBJ2-1	TRBV11-3	CASSLGGGGSGSSYNEQFF
-	TRBJ2-1	TRBV7-9	CASSLVTSGRNEQFF
-	TRBJ2-7	TRBV7-9	CASSQQGLRPEQYF